The clone carrying this TCR beta chain has more than one count but fewer than ten. What it recognizes is unknown. TCRdb itself ran the 5' RACE reads through MiXCR, one entry per CDR3 protein. The sample has some 100,000 distinct CDR3 sequences, 14% to 15% seen once. The germline V gene has CDR1 SGHAT and CDR2 FQNNGV. Trimming shortened V by 4 bases and J by 8 bases, and 15 bases separated the two germline ends. CDR3 length equals 14 residues. The sample originates from a study of early T cells in non-severe SARS-CoV-2 infection. Broader study findings: Reliance on VDJdb matching favored anti-spike CD8 responses; private and CD4 specificities were missed.

The chain has TRBV11-2 and TRBJ2-1; D perhaps matches TRBD2 (7 bases). The source is an adult who was a healthcare worker with PCR-confirmed SARS-CoV-2 infection or an uninfected control (not recorded which). The sequencing sample was made of whole blood. CDR3 sequence (DNA): TGTGCCAGCAGCTACTTGGGGGGGGGCGATGAGCAGTTCTTC. Its protein is CASSYLGGGDEQFF.